This TCR beta chain was recorded in a study of T cell responses to AZD1222 COVID-19 vaccine. Remarks on this clone: The antigen remains unidentified.

With 3 bases removed from V and 3 bases from J, the gap between germline ends came to 15 bases. CDR1 is LGHNA and CDR2 is YSLEER in the germline V gene. CDR3 size: 15 residues. General study results and limits: Vaccination with two AZD1222 doses was followed by a rise in Spike-specific TCR breadth and depth. Unmutated variant regions are reportedly the target of nearly half of TCRs that are spike-specific.

The repertoire was sequenced with immunoSEQ multiplex PCR; TCRdb's copy has only in-frame clones and lacks some. The table lists 150,000 to 200,000 clones, 80% to 95% of them singletons. The rearrangement uses TRBV4-3 and TRBJ2-7; tentatively, D is TRBD1 or TRBD2 (6 bases each). This TCR came from an adult who received the AZD1222 COVID-19 vaccine. The sample was peripheral blood, taken 28 days after the second AZD1222 dose. CDR3 bases: TGCGCCAGCAGCCAGGGGGCCGGGGGCGGCTACGAGCAGTACTTC. Translating gives CASSQGAGGGYEQYF.